This T cell receptor (beta chain) was sequenced in a study of shared clonotypes between healthy human individuals. In the study overall: A donor's plate count was three for CD4 naive and three for CD4 memory; CD8 naive had two and CD8 memory one.

The repertoire was sequenced with immunoSEQ multiplex PCR; TCRdb's copy has only in-frame clones and lacks some. Altogether 2,500,000 or so clones are present, around nine tenths being singletons, with the ten largest covering roughly 0.13%. The CDR3 runs to 13 residues. Germline CDR1 reads LNHNV; CDR2 reads YYDKDF (reference sequence). With 8 bases removed from V and 7 bases from J, the gap between germline ends came to 15 bases. V usage is TRBV15 and J usage is TRBJ2-1; perhaps TRBD1 as D (5 bases). The specimen sequenced was naive CD4+ T cells sorted from blood. Subset of the sample: CD45RA+ positively selected. The sequence derives from a man aged 18 to 30 in good health. The CDR3 protein is CATGQQKGNEQFF. The CDR3 nucleotides are TGTGCCACCGGTCAACAAAAGGGGAATGAGCAGTTCTTC.